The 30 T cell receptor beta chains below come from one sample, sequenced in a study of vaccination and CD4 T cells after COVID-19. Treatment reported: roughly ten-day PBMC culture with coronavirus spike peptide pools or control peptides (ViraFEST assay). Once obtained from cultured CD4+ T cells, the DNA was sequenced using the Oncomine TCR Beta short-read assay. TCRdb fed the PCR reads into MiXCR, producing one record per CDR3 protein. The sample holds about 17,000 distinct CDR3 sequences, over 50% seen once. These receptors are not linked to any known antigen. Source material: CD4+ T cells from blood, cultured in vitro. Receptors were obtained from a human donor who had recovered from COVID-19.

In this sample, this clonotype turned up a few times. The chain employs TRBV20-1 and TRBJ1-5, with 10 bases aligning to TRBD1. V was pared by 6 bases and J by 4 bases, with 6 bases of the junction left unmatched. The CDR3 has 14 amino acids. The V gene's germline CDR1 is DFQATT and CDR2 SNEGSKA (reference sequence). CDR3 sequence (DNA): TGCAGTGCCAGTAGGACAGGGGGAAATCAGCCCCAGCATTTT. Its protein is CSASRTGGNQPQHF.

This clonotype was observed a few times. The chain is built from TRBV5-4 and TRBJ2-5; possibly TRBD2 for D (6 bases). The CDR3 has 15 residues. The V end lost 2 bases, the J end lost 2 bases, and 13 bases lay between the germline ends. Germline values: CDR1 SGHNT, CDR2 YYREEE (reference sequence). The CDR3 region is CASSLQLAGQETQYF. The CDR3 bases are TGTGCCAGCAGCTTACAACTAGCAGGTCAAGAGACCCAGTACTTC.

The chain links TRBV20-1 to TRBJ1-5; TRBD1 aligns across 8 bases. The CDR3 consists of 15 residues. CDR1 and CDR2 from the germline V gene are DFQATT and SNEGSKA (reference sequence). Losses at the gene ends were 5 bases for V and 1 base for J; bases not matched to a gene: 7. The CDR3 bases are TGCAGTGCTGACAGGGGTGTCGGGAGCAATCAGCCCCAGCATTTT. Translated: CSADRGVGSNQPQHF.

The CDR3, as DNA: TGTGCCAGCAGTTTGCCCGGGACAGGGTTGGACGGGCAGCCCCAGCATTTT. This translates into CASSLPGTGLDGQPQHF. V gene TRBV28 combines with J gene TRBJ1-5, with TRBD1 identical over 9 bases. Germline V gene lookup returns CDR1 MDHEN and CDR2 SYDVKM. J was trimmed by 7 bases and V by 3 bases; bases with no gene match: 13. The CDR3 consists of 17 residues.

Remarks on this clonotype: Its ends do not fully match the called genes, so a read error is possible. CDR3: CASSWTRTSEPYEQFF. As DNA, the CDR3 is TGCGCCAGCAGCTGGACCCGGACTAGCGAACCGTATGAGCAGTTCTTC. The chain links TRBV6-1 to TRBJ2-1, with TRBD2 identical over 9 bases. Germline CDR1 is MNHNS and CDR2 is SASEGT. The CDR3 consists of 16 residues.

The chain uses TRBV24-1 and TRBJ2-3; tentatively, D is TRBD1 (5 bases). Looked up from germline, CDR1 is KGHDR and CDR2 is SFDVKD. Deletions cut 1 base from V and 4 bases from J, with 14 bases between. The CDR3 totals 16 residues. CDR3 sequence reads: CATSDFTQGEADTQYF. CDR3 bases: TGTGCCACCAGTGATTTTACGCAGGGCGAGGCAGATACGCAGTATTTT.

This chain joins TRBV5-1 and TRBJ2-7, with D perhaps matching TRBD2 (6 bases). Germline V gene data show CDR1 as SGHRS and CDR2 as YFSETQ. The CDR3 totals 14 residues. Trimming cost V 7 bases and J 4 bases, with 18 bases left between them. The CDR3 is CASRREAGSYEQYF. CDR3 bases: TGCGCCAGCCGTAGGGAGGCGGGAAGTTACGAGCAGTACTTC.

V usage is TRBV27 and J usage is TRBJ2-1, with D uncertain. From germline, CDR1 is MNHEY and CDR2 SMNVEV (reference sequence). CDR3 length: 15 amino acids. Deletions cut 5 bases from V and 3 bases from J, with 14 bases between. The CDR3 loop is CASSTRTGSYNEQFF. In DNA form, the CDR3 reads TGTGCCAGCAGTACCCGGACGGGCAGCTACAATGAGCAGTTCTTC.

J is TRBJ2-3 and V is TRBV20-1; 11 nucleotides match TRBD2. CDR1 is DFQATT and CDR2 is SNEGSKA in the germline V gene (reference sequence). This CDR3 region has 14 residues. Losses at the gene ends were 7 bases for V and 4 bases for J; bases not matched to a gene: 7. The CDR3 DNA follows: TGCAGTGGAACTAGCGGGAGCCCTTCAGATACGCAGTATTTT. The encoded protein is CSGTSGSPSDTQYF.

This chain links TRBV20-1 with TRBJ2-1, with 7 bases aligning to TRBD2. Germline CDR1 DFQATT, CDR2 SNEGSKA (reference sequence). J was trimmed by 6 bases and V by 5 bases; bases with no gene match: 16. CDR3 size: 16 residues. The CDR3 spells CSAPGWMGGGINEQFF. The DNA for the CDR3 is TGCAGTGCTCCTGGTTGGATGGGGGGGGGAATCAATGAGCAGTTCTTC.

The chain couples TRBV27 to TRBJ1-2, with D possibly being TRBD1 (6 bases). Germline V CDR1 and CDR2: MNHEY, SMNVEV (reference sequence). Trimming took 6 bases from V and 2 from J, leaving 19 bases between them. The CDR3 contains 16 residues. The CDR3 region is CASRRGGSQLNYGYTF. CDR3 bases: TGTGCCAGCAGACGGGGGGGCAGTCAACTAAACTATGGCTACACCTTC.

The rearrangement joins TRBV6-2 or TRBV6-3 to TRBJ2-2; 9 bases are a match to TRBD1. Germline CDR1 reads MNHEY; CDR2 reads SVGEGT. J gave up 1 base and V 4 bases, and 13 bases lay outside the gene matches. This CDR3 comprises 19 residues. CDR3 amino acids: CASSSDRGQRRGNTGELFF. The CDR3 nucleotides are TGTGCCAGCAGTTCGGACAGGGGTCAGAGGAGGGGGAACACCGGGGAGCTGTTTTTT.

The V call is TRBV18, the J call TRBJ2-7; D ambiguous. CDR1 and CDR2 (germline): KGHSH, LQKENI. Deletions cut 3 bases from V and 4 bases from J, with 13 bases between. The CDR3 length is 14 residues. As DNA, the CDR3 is TGTGCCAGCTCACCTCCCCGGACCAAATACGAGCAGTACTTC. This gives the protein CASSPPRTKYEQYF.

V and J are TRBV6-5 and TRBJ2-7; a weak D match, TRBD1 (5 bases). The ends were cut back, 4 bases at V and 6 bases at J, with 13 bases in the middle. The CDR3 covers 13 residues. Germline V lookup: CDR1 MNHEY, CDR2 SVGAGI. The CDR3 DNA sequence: TGTGCCAGCAGTTTCGACAGTCGAGGCGAGCAGTACTTC. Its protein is CASSFDSRGEQYF.

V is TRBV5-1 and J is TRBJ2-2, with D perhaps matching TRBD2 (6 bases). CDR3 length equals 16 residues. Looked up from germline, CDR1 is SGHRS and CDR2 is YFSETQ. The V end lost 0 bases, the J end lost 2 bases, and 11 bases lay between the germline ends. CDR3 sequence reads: CASSLDEGGNTGELFF. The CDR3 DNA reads TGCGCCAGCAGCTTGGACGAGGGAGGAAACACCGGGGAGCTGTTTTTT.

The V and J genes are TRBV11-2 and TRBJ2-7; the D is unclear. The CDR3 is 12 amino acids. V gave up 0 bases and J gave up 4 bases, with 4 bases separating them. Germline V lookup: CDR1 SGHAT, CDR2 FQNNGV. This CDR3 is CASSLDRYEQYF. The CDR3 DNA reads TGTGCCAGCAGCTTAGACAGGTACGAGCAGTACTTC.

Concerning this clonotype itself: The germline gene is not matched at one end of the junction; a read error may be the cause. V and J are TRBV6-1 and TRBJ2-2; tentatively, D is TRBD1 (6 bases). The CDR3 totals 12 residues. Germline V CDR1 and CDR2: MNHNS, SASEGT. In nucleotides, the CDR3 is TGTGCCAGTACACAGGGCACCGGGGAGCTGGTTTTT. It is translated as CASTQGTGELVF.

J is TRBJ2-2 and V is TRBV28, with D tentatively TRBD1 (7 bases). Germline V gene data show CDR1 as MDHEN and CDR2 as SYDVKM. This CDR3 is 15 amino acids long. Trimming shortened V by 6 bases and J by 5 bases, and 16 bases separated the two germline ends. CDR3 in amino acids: CASSRQGGWTGELFF. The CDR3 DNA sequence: TGTGCCAGCAGCAGACAGGGAGGTTGGACCGGGGAGCTGTTTTTT.

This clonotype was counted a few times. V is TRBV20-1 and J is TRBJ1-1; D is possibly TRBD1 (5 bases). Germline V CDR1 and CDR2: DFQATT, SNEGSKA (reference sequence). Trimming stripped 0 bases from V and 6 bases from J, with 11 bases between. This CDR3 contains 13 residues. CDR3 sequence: CSARDWGIPEAFF. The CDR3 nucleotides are TGCAGTGCTAGAGATTGGGGGATCCCTGAAGCTTTCTTT.

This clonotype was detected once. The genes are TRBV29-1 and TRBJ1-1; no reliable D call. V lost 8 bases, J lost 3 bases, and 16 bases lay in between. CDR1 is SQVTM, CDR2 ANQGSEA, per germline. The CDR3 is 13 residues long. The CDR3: CSSLLLSDTEAFF. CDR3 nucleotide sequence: TGCAGCTCCCTGCTCCTGTCGGACACTGAAGCTTTCTTT.

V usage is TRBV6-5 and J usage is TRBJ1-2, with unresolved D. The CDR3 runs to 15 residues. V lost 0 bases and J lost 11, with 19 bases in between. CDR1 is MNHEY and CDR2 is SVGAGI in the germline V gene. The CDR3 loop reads CASSYSNVHLGWYTF. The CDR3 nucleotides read TGTGCCAGCAGTTACTCGAACGTTCATCTAGGGTGGTACACCTTC.

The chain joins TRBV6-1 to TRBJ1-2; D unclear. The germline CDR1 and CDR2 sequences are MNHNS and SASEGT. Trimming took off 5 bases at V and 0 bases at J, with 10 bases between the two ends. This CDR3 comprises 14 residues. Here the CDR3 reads CASSPWTSNYGYTF. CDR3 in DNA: TGTGCCAGCAGTCCTTGGACGTCTAACTATGGCTACACCTTC.

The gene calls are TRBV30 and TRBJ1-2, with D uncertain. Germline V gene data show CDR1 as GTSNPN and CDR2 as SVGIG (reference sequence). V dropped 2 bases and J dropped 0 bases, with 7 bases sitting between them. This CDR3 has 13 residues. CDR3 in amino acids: CAWSSLANYGYTF. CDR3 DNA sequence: TGTGCCTGGAGTTCCCTGGCTAACTATGGCTACACCTTC.

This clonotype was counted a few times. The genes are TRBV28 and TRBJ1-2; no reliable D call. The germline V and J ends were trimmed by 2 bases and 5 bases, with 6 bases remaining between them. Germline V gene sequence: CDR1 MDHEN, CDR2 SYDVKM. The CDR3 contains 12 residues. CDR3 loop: CASSLIGYGYTF. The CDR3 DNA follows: TGTGCCAGCAGTTTAATCGGGTATGGCTACACCTTC.

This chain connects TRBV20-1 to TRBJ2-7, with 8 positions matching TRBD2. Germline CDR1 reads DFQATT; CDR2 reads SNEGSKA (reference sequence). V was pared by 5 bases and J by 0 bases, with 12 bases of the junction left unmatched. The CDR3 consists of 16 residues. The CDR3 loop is CSAWGPSGRISYEQYF. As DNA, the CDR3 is TGCAGTGCTTGGGGCCCGAGCGGGAGAATCTCCTACGAGCAGTACTTC.

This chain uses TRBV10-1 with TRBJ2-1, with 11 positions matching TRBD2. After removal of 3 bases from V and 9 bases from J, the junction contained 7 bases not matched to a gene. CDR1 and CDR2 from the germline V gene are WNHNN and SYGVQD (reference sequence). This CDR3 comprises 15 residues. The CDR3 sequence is CASSDTSGSLSEQFF. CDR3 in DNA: TGCGCCAGCAGTGATACTAGCGGGAGTCTCAGTGAGCAGTTCTTC.

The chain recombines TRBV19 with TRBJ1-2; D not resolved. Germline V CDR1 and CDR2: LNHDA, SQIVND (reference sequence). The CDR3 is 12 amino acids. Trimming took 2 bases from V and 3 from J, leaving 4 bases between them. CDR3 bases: TGTGCCAGTAGTATAAATGACTATGGCTACACCTTC. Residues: CASSINDYGYTF.

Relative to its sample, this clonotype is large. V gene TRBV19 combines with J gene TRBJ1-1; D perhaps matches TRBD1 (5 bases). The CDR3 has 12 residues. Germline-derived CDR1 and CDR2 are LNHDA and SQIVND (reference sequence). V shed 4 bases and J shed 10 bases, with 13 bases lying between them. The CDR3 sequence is CASSTDMVPAFF. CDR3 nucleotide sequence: TGTGCCAGTAGTACGGACATGGTGCCAGCTTTCTTT. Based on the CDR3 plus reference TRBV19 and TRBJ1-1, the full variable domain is DGGITQSPKYLFRKEGQNVTLSCEQNLNHDAMYWYRQDPGQGLRLIYYSQIVNDFQKGDIAEGYSVSREKKESFPLTVTSAQKNPTAFYLCASSTDMVPAFFGQGTRLTVV.

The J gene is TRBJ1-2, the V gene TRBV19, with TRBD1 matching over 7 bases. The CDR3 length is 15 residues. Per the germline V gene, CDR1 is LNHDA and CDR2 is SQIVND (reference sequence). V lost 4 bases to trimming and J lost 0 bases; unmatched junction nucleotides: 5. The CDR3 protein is CASSRDRASNYGYTF. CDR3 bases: TGTGCCAGTAGTAGAGACAGGGCCTCTAACTATGGCTACACCTTC.

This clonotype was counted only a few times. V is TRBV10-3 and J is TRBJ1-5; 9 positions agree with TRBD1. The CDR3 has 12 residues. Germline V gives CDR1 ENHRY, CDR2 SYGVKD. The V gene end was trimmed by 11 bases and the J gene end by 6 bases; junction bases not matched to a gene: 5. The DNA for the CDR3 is TGTGCCTCCGGACAGGGGACTCAGCCCCAGCATTTT. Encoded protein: CASGQGTQPQHF.